The 20 T cell receptor beta chains below come from one sample, sequenced in a study of human T cells and chemical hapten exposure. TCRdb used MiXCR to reprocess the RACE reads, holding one entry per CDR3 protein. Of hundreds of thousands of distinct CDR3 sequences in the sample, about 6% were seen once. Time point indicated: patch test 2, 6 weeks after DPC sensitization. The treatment denotes: therapeutic diphenylcyclopropenone sensitization with weekly scalp DPC. Sequenced here: whole blood, sampled in connection with sensitization to the hapten diphenylcyclopropenone (DPC). These receptor sequences come from a woman aged 18 to 35 with alopecia areata. Some clones in this sample may be carry-over from other donors' samples.

This clonotype was counted many times. V is TRBV5-1 and J is TRBJ2-3, with D perhaps TRBD2 (6 bases). The V end was cut by 0 bases, the J end by 4 bases, with 9 bases between. The CDR3 runs 14 residues. Germline values: CDR1 SGHRS, CDR2 YFSETQ. The CDR3 sequence: CASSLVEGPDTQYF. CDR3 nucleotides: TGCGCCAGCAGCTTGGTGGAGGGACCAGATACGCAGTATTTT.

This clonotype was recorded at least ten times. The gene calls are TRBV28 and TRBJ1-1; possibly TRBD1 for D (5 bases). Germline values: CDR1 MDHEN, CDR2 SYDVKM. CDR3 length: 13 amino acids. The V gene lost 6 bases and the J gene lost 4 bases, with 12 bases spanning the gap. CDR3 in amino acids: CASSSGGGTEAFF. CDR3 nucleotide sequence: TGTGCCAGCAGCTCCGGGGGGGGCACTGAAGCTTTCTTT.

The chain combines TRBV18 with TRBJ1-5; 7 bases fit TRBD1. The V and J ends lost 3 bases and 3 bases, in that order; junction bases with no gene match: 5. The germline V gene encodes CDR1 KGHSH and CDR2 LQKENI. CDR3 size: 15 residues. CDR3 in amino acids: CASSPEQGTNQPQHF. CDR3 bases: TGTGCCAGCTCACCCGAACAGGGGACCAATCAGCCCCAGCATTTT.

This clonotype was found a few times. The chain links TRBV6-4 to TRBJ1-2, with 8 bases matching TRBD1. Germline V gives CDR1 MRHNA, CDR2 SNTAGT. With 6 bases clipped from V and 5 bases from J, the junction kept 5 bases outside the gene matches. CDR3 length: 13 residues. The CDR3 DNA follows: TGTGCCAGCAGCCAGACAGGGGAATATGGCTACACCTTC. Translating gives CASSQTGEYGYTF.

CDR3 nucleotides: TGTGCCAGCAGTTATAAGGCTAGCGGGGCGTTAGTGCTCGCAGATACGCAGTATTTT. This sequence encodes CASSYKASGALVLADTQYF. The chain has TRBV6-5 and TRBJ2-3, with 9 bases lining up with TRBD2. V gave up 3 bases and J gave up 4 bases; unmatched junction bases: 17. The germline V gene encodes CDR1 MNHEY and CDR2 SVGAGI. This CDR3 has 19 residues.

This clonotype showed up many times. V gene TRBV2 combines with J gene TRBJ1-2; TRBD1 might be the D (5 bases). The V gene's germline CDR1 is SNHLY and CDR2 FYNNEI. The V gene lost 5 bases and the J gene lost 2 bases, with 12 bases spanning the gap. This CDR3 contains 14 residues. The CDR3 nucleotides read TGTGCCAGCAGTCAGGGTAGTCGGAACTATGGCTACACCTTC. As protein: CASSQGSRNYGYTF.

This clonotype was observed at least ten times. This chain joins TRBV6-2 or TRBV6-3 and TRBJ1-1; D unclear. The CDR3 is made up of 13 amino acids. The germline CDR1 and CDR2 sequences are MNHEY and SVGEGT. The V gene lost 6 bases and the J gene lost 5 bases, with 13 bases spanning the gap. The CDR3 DNA is TGTGCCAGCAGGGAGACCGGTTGGACTGAAGCTTTCTTT. Amino acids: CASRETGWTEAFF.

The V call is TRBV11-1, the J call TRBJ2-1; D not certain. Germline CDR1 is SGHAT and CDR2 is FQDESV (reference sequence). This CDR3 contains 15 residues. V was shortened by 2 bases and J by 0 bases, with 8 bases between the two germline ends. The chain's CDR3 is CASSLLPISYNEQFF. The CDR3 region has the DNA TGTGCCAGCAGCTTATTACCGATCTCCTACAATGAGCAGTTCTTC. Looking up the rest from reference TRBV11-1 and TRBJ2-1 gives the full variable domain: EAEVAQSPRYKITEKSQAVAFWCDPISGHATLYWYRQILGQGPELLVQFQDESVVDDSQLPKDRFSAERLKGVDSTLKIQPAELGDSAMYLCASSLLPISYNEQFFGPGTRLTVL.

DNA of the CDR3: TGCAGCGTTGGACTAGCGGGGGGTAACTCCTACGAGCAGTACTTC. Its protein is CSVGLAGGNSYEQYF. The rearrangement joins TRBV29-1 to TRBJ2-7; 13 bases match TRBD2. This CDR3 is built from 15 residues. V trimming: 4 bases; J trimming: 0 bases; junction bases outside the gene matches: 3. The germline V gene has CDR1 SQVTM and CDR2 ANQGSEA.

V gene TRBV9 combines with J gene TRBJ1-2; tentative D call: TRBD1 (6 bases). The V gene's germline CDR1 is SGDLS and CDR2 YYNGEE. V lost 4 bases and J lost 3, with 10 bases in between. The CDR3 covers 13 residues. The CDR3: CASSRDIDYGYTF. The CDR3 DNA follows: TGTGCCAGCAGCCGGGACATCGACTATGGCTACACCTTC.

This clonotype has a count of ten or more. The rearrangement joins TRBV12-3 or TRBV12-4 to TRBJ2-1; tentative D call: TRBD2 (6 bases). The CDR3 runs 13 residues. With 5 bases removed from V and 6 bases from J, the gap between germline ends came to 11 bases. Here the CDR3 DNA reads TGTGCCAGCAGTGTCCCGGGAGTCAATGAGCAGTTCTTC. Translation gives CASSVPGVNEQFF.

This clonotype was detected ten times or more. This chain links TRBV9 with TRBJ2-1; TRBD1 matches at 8 bases. Trimming took 4 bases from V and 0 from J; bases not matched to a gene: 6. Germline V gives CDR1 SGDLS, CDR2 YYNGEE. The CDR3 is 16 amino acids. CDR3 in amino acids: CASSLQGASSYNEQFF. CDR3 coding DNA: TGTGCCAGCAGCTTGCAGGGGGCCAGCTCCTACAATGAGCAGTTCTTC.

The chain joins TRBV7-8 to TRBJ2-5; TRBD2 agrees at 9 bases. Germline V gene sequence: CDR1 SGHVS, CDR2 FQNEAQ. This CDR3 has 17 residues. V was pared by 2 bases and J by 1 base, with 8 bases of the junction left unmatched. The CDR3 sequence is CASSLIVGRGGQETQYF. The CDR3, as DNA: TGTGCCAGCAGCTTAATCGTCGGGCGGGGGGGCCAAGAGACCCAGTACTTC.

This clonotype has a single count. J is TRBJ2-6 and V is TRBV6-1, with TRBD2 matching over 10 bases. With 5 bases clipped from V and 0 bases from J, the junction kept 7 bases outside the gene matches. Germline V gene lookup returns CDR1 MNHNS and CDR2 SASEGT. The CDR3 runs to 18 residues. Written as DNA, the CDR3 is TGTGCCAGCAGTCCCTTAGCGGGGGGCTTCTCTGGGGCCAACGTCCTGACTTTC. Protein sequence: CASSPLAGGFSGANVLTF.

This clonotype came up a few times. The V and J genes are TRBV6-4 and TRBJ2-6; D remains ambiguous. Trimming cost V 6 bases and J 1 base, with 10 bases left between them. The CDR3 contains 15 residues. Per germline, CDR1 MRHNA and CDR2 SNTAGT. The CDR3 coding sequence is TGTGCCAGCAGCCCCGGACGGTCTGGGGCCAACGTCCTGACTTTC. This sequence encodes CASSPGRSGANVLTF.

The gene calls are TRBV20-1 and TRBJ1-2, with D possibly TRBD1 on 5 matching bases. CDR3 length equals 13 residues. Germline values: CDR1 DFQATT, CDR2 SNEGSKA (reference sequence). Trimming cost V 3 bases and J 0 bases, with 8 bases left between them. Here the CDR3 reads CSASGAANYGYTF. CDR3 DNA: TGCAGTGCTAGTGGGGCAGCTAACTATGGCTACACCTTC.

At least ten counts were recorded for this clonotype. The chain recombines TRBV5-1 with TRBJ1-6; D is unresolved. The V gene's germline CDR1 is SGHRS and CDR2 YFSETQ. V was trimmed by 5 bases and J by 10 bases, leaving 7 bases between them. This CDR3 region has 11 residues. CDR3 region: CASRERSPLHF. CDR3 DNA: TGCGCCAGCAGAGAAAGGTCACCCCTCCACTTT.

This clonotype was recorded at least ten times. The chain links TRBV28 to TRBJ2-2; maybe TRBD2 (5 bases). The ends were cut back, 7 bases at V and 2 bases at J, with 20 bases in the middle. CDR3 length: 17 residues. Looked up from germline, CDR1 is MDHEN and CDR2 is SYDVKM. CDR3 sequence (DNA): TGTGCCAGCATCCCAGGAGGCGGCCGACTTAACACCGGGGAGCTGTTTTTT. This gives the protein CASIPGGGRLNTGELFF.

This clonotype was recorded at least ten times. This chain links TRBV24-1 with TRBJ2-3; D might be TRBD1 (6 bases). The CDR3 spans 19 residues. Germline CDR1 is KGHDR and CDR2 is SFDVKD. V was pared by 0 bases and J by 0 bases, with 18 bases between. This chain's CDR3 is CATSDLKSRDTSSTDTQYF. DNA for the CDR3: TGTGCCACCAGTGATTTGAAGTCCCGGGACACGTCTAGCACAGATACGCAGTATTTT.

The sample holds many counts of this clonotype. The genes are TRBV12-3 or TRBV12-4 and TRBJ1-2; D is unresolved. The CDR3 runs 13 residues. V gave up 10 bases and J gave up 4 bases, with 16 bases separating them. Written as DNA, the CDR3 is TGTGCCATCAGCTTGGGGTCTAGCTATGGCTACACCTTC. Its translation is CAISLGSSYGYTF.